This entry lists 16 T cell receptor beta chains sequenced from one sample in a study of OX40 agonist ivuxolimab in advanced cancers. The library was obtained by the immunoSEQ multiplex PCR assay. As stored in TCRdb, this immuneACCESS dataset retains in-frame rearrangements with V and J assigned. A fraction of the clones does not appear; measured against another copy, unresolved V genes explain less than half of the discrepancy, and the remainder lacks a known reason. Recorded for this sample are just over 80,000 clones; roughly 90% of them occurred a single time. The ten most abundant clones make up 0.6% to 0.9% of the sample. Sequencing was performed on CD4+ or CD8+ T cells sorted from blood, taken in a trial of the OX40 agonist ivuxolimab. Receptors originate from an adult with an advanced solid tumor such as melanoma, head and neck, liver or kidney cancer.

This chain uses TRBV5-8 with TRBJ2-5; 7 bases map to TRBD2. J lost 5 bases, V lost 5 bases, and 6 bases had no gene match. The CDR3 has 13 residues. Germline CDR1 is SGHTS and CDR2 is YDEGEE. As DNA, the CDR3 is TGTGCCAGCAGGAAGAGCGGGACGGAGACCCAGTACTTC. Translation gives CASRKSGTETQYF.

A single count supports this clone. The gene calls are TRBV6-1 and TRBJ1-5; 7 bases align to TRBD1. The germline gives CDR1 MNHNS, CDR2 SASEGT. The CDR3 is 15 residues long. The trim removed 2 bases at V and 3 bases at J, leaving 4 bases unmatched. DNA of the CDR3: TGTGCCAGCAGTGAACCGACAGGGTACAATCAGCCCCAGCATTTT. Its translation: CASSEPTGYNQPQHF.

The table lists this clone with a count of one. This chain links TRBV7-9 with TRBJ2-5, with a tentative D call TRBD2 (5 bases). The ends were cut back, 3 bases at V and 5 bases at J, with 16 bases in the middle. This CDR3 comprises 15 residues. Per germline, CDR1 SEHNR and CDR2 FQNEAQ (reference sequence). The CDR3 loop reads CASSFTSLREETQYF. The CDR3 coding sequence is TGTGCCAGCAGCTTCACCTCGTTGAGGGAGGAGACCCAGTACTTC.

Details on this clone: This CDR3 is also generated by other DNA sequences in the sample. The rearrangement joins TRBV5-1 to TRBJ2-3; D not certain. The CDR3 runs to 15 residues. The germline gives CDR1 SGHRS, CDR2 YFSETQ. With 0 bases removed from V and 2 bases from J, the gap between germline ends came to 10 bases. CDR3 bases: TGCGCCAGCAGCTTGGAGGGTGGAGTCACAGATACGCAGTATTTT. Amino acids: CASSLEGGVTDTQYF.

The V and J genes are TRBV28 and TRBJ1-6, with a weak D call TRBD1 (5 bases). This CDR3 has 13 residues. V was clipped by 8 bases and J by 4 bases, with 9 bases between them. From germline, CDR1 is MDHEN and CDR2 SYDVKM. The CDR3 reads CASCREYNSPLHF. CDR3 DNA: TGTGCCAGCTGCAGGGAATATAATTCACCCCTCCACTTT.

Only one count was recorded for this clone. The rearrangement links TRBV20-1 to TRBJ2-3; D is unresolved. V lost 6 bases to trimming and J lost 6 bases, with 10 bases between them. The germline V gene has CDR1 DFQATT and CDR2 SNEGSKA (reference sequence). The CDR3 is made up of 11 amino acids. CDR3 in DNA: TGCAGTGCCATTAAGAGGGATACGCAGTATTTT. Residues: CSAIKRDTQYF.

This chain joins TRBV7-2 and TRBJ1-2; a weak D match, TRBD1 (6 bases). Trimming cost V 5 bases and J 4 bases, with 17 bases left between them. The CDR3 is made up of 15 amino acids. Germline V lookup: CDR1 SGHTA, CDR2 FQGNSA. CDR3 residues: CASSARDTRGYGYTF. In DNA, the CDR3 is TGTGCCAGCAGCGCTAGGGACACCCGGGGCTATGGCTACACCTTC.

This clone has a single count. The chain employs TRBV5-6 and TRBJ1-1; D remains unclear. Trimming shortened V by 5 bases and J by 4 bases, and 6 bases separated the two germline ends. The CDR3 is 11 residues long. Germline assignment: CDR1 SGHDT and CDR2 YYEEEE. CDR3 region: CASSWSTEAFF. The CDR3 DNA sequence: TGTGCCAGCAGTTGGTCCACTGAAGCTTTCTTT.

This chain links TRBV11-2 with TRBJ2-3, with a tentative D call TRBD2 (6 bases). Per the germline V gene, CDR1 is SGHAT and CDR2 is FQNNGV. CDR3 length equals 16 residues. Trimming stripped 0 bases from V and 4 bases from J, with 14 bases between. The CDR3 DNA sequence: TGTGCCAGCAGCTTAGACCAGCGGTCTAGCGCAGATACGCAGTATTTT. Its protein is CASSLDQRSSADTQYF.

The rearrangement uses TRBV11-3 and TRBJ2-3, with D uncertain. The V gene's germline CDR1 is SGHNT and CDR2 YENEEA. This CDR3 is 12 amino acids long. V lost 3 bases and J lost 1, with 2 bases in between. CDR3 nucleotide sequence: TGTGCCAGCAGCTTCGGCACAGATACGCAGTATTTT. It yields the protein CASSFGTDTQYF.

V is TRBV19 and J is TRBJ1-1; possibly TRBD1 for D (5 bases). V lost 6 bases and J 1 base, leaving 18 bases between the germline ends. This CDR3 has 16 residues. CDR1 LNHDA and CDR2 SQIVND come from the germline V gene (reference sequence). The CDR3 DNA reads as TGTGCCAGTAGCCCGTTGCGGGGCTTTCAGAACACTGAAGCTTTCTTT. Translation: CASSPLRGFQNTEAFF.

The V and J genes are TRBV27 and TRBJ2-6, with D hard to call. V lost 5 bases and J lost 0, with 8 bases in between. This CDR3 has 15 amino acids. The germline gives CDR1 MNHEY, CDR2 SMNVEV (reference sequence). CDR3 amino acids: CASSGVSSGANVLTF. The CDR3 DNA reads as TGTGCCAGCAGTGGGGTTTCCTCTGGGGCCAACGTCCTGACTTTC.

The rearrangement joins TRBV28 to TRBJ2-7; 7 bases agree with TRBD1. Losses at the gene ends were 3 bases for V and 4 bases for J; bases not matched to a gene: 6. Germline V lookup: CDR1 MDHEN, CDR2 SYDVKM. The CDR3 extends over 14 amino acids. The CDR3 DNA follows: TGTGCCAGCAGTTTCCAGGGGGTGGGTTACGAGCAGTACTTC. This translates into CASSFQGVGYEQYF.

V usage is TRBV5-1 and J usage is TRBJ2-3; 11 bases are a match to TRBD1. The CDR3 totals 15 residues. Germline CDR1 reads SGHRS; CDR2 reads YFSETQ. V lost 3 bases, J lost 4 bases, and 4 bases stayed unmatched. The CDR3 DNA sequence: TGCGCCAGCAGCTCGCCGGGACAGGGGGCAGATACGCAGTATTTT. This sequence encodes CASSSPGQGADTQYF.

The V gene is TRBV4-1, the J gene TRBJ2-5; possibly TRBD1 or TRBD2 for D (5 bases each). V was clipped by 0 bases and J by 7 bases, with 24 bases between them. CDR3 length equals 18 residues. Germline CDR1 and CDR2: MGHRA and YSYEKL. The CDR3 is CASSQDLDTGTRVRTQYF. In nucleotides, the CDR3 is TGCGCCAGCAGCCAAGATCTGGATACGGGGACCAGGGTGAGGACCCAGTACTTC.

The V gene is TRBV27, the J gene TRBJ2-7, with 9 bases matching TRBD1. Per germline, CDR1 MNHEY and CDR2 SMNVEV (reference sequence). This CDR3 has 15 residues. The CDR3 loop reads CPAPLYGTGTCEQYF. CDR3 in DNA: TGTCCAGCACCCTTATACGGGACAGGGACCTGCGAGCAGTACTTC.